This entry describes one T cell receptor beta chain. Its antigen is not identified. The data were taken from a study of response to subunit inactivated influenza vaccine. Per the germline V gene, CDR1 is SGDLS and CDR2 is YYNGEE. V was pared by 4 bases and J by 3 bases, with 14 bases between. The CDR3 has 15 amino acids. Whole-study findings and limits: A suggestion made by the authors is that each seasonal influenza vaccination recruits few new T cells.

TCRdb reprocessed the RT-PCR reads with MiXCR, giving one entry per CDR3 protein. The sample includes about 780,000 distinct CDR3 sequences, about 18% of them seen just once. Specimen: PBMCs from blood, collected roughly 5 days after vaccination. The receptor was isolated from a man aged 45-65 years who received an inactivated influenza vaccine. V usage is TRBV9 and J usage is TRBJ2-1, with D maybe TRBD2 (6 bases). Here the CDR3 reads CASSPTGTFYNEQFF. For the CDR3, the DNA is TGTGCCAGCAGCCCGACCGGGACTTTCTACAATGAGCAGTTCTTC.